The 11 T cell receptor beta chains listed next were all sequenced from one sample in a study of T-cell reconstitution after alpha-beta-depleted transplantation in children. The TCRbeta library incorporated unique molecular identifiers. MiXCR, applied by TCRdb to the PCR reads, yields one record per CDR3 protein. The table has roughly 500,000 distinct CDR3 sequences, 30% to 35% seen once. This specimen consisted of PBMCs from the stem cell graft donor, obtained from the stem cell graft. These receptors all come from a human donor who donated a stem cell graft to a child with aplastic anemia.

This sequence joins TRBV29-1 and TRBJ2-5; tentatively, D is TRBD1 (6 bases). CDR3 length equals 13 residues. Trimming took 4 bases from V and 2 from J, leaving 11 bases between them. CDR1 is SQVTM, CDR2 ANQGSEA, per germline. The CDR3 DNA sequence: TGCAGCGTTGCGGGACAAATTCAAGAGACCCAGTACTTC. Translation gives CSVAGQIQETQYF.

This clonotype was picked up a small number of times. CDR3 in DNA: TGTGCCAGCAGTTTGTACGGGACTAGCGGGAGTCGAGAGACCCAGTACTTC. It yields the protein CASSLYGTSGSRETQYF. The rearrangement uses TRBV12-3 or TRBV12-4 and TRBJ2-5; 14 bases align to TRBD2. V shed 3 bases and J 4 bases; nucleotides not matched to a gene: 7. There are 17 residues in the CDR3.

The rearrangement links TRBV5-1 to TRBJ2-3, with TRBD1 matching 7 bases. Unmatched junction bases numbered 14, after V lost 3 bases and J lost 10 bases. CDR3 length: 15 residues. Germline-derived CDR1 and CDR2 are SGHRS and YFSETQ. CDR3 residues: CASSSYEGAHSPQYF. The CDR3 DNA is TGCGCCAGCAGCTCGTACGAGGGGGCGCACTCCCCGCAGTATTTT.

This clonotype has just a few counts. CDR3 residues: CASSLSWGGSTEAFF. CDR3 DNA: TGTGCCAGCAGCTTATCTTGGGGGGGAAGCACTGAAGCTTTCTTT. The gene calls are TRBV7-2 and TRBJ1-1, with D tentatively TRBD1 (5 bases). V was shortened by 2 bases and J by 4 bases, with 14 bases between the two germline ends. The CDR3 length is 15 residues. Germline V gives CDR1 SGHTA, CDR2 FQGNSA.

The chain links TRBV6-1 to TRBJ1-2; D perhaps matches TRBD1 (6 bases). The V gene's germline CDR1 is MNHNS and CDR2 SASEGT. The CDR3 runs to 13 residues. V lost 2 bases, J lost 6 bases, and 10 bases lay in between. The chain's CDR3 is CASSEKAGDGYTF. The CDR3 region has the DNA TGTGCCAGCAGTGAAAAGGCAGGGGATGGCTACACCTTC.

The CDR3 here is CASSQAAEAFF. The DNA for the CDR3 is TGTGCCAGCAGCCAAGCCGCCGAAGCTTTCTTT. The V call is TRBV3-1, the J call TRBJ1-1; no definite D call. Germline CDR1 is LGHDT and CDR2 is YNNKEL (reference sequence). The CDR3 has 11 amino acids. V was clipped by 1 base and J by 8 bases, with 5 bases between them.

CDR3 in amino acids: CSARNSWAENSPLHF. The CDR3 bases are TGCAGTGCTAGAAATTCGTGGGCAGAGAATTCACCCCTCCACTTT. The chain employs TRBV20-1 and TRBJ1-6; D call uncertain. Trimming removed 2 bases at V and 7 bases at J, with 15 bases between. Germline values: CDR1 DFQATT, CDR2 SNEGSKA (reference sequence). The CDR3 has 15 amino acids.

The gene calls are TRBV12-3 or TRBV12-4 and TRBJ2-1; possible D gene TRBD2, 5 bases. The CDR3 runs to 15 residues. V gave up 3 bases and J gave up 0 bases, with 9 bases separating them. CDR3 residues: CASSLGAASYNEQFF. CDR3 coding DNA: TGTGCCAGCAGTTTGGGAGCGGCCTCCTACAATGAGCAGTTCTTC.

The chain combines TRBV4-1 with TRBJ1-5; maybe TRBD1 (5 bases). CDR1 is MGHRA and CDR2 is YSYEKL in the germline V gene. V gave up 1 base and J gave up 3 bases, with 7 bases separating them. CDR3 size: 14 residues. As DNA, the CDR3 is TGCGCCAGCAGCCAAGGACAGCCCAATCAGCCCCAGCATTTT. This codes for CASSQGQPNQPQHF.

This clonotype came up a few times. The chain employs TRBV7-8 and TRBJ2-3; D may be TRBD2 (6 bases). CDR1 is SGHVS, CDR2 FQNEAQ, per germline. CDR3 length: 15 amino acids. Trimming took 5 bases from V and 5 from J, leaving 17 bases between them. This CDR3 reads CASSRRVGRGDTQYF. The DNA for the CDR3 is TGTGCCAGCAGCAGGAGGGTGGGTAGGGGAGATACGCAGTATTTT.

In its sample, this clonotype was seen a few times. This rearrangement joins TRBV12-3 or TRBV12-4 to TRBJ1-3; D not certain. This CDR3 comprises 12 residues. The ends were cut back, 10 bases at V and 0 bases at J, with 7 bases in the middle. The CDR3 nucleotides read TGTGCCATGAGGCGCTCTGGAAACACCATATATTTT. Translated: CAMRRSGNTIYF.